This TCR beta chain stems from a study of cytomegalovirus exposure and HLA in healthy donors. General study results and limits: Through in vitro validation, a few CMV-associated chains were shown to be specific for CMV antigens. Many donors shared some public TCRs, even though most TCR sequences were rare.

The germline V gene encodes CDR1 LNHDA and CDR2 SQIVND (reference sequence). Trimming removed 5 bases from V and 5 bases from J, with 16 bases in between. This CDR3 has 15 residues. The PCR used 60 Vbeta and 13 Jbeta primers. The assay was immunoSEQ multiplex PCR, and TCRdb's table has in-frame clones only and misses some. The table records over 85,000 clones, approximately 71% of them present only once. This clone occurred a few times. Its target is unknown. Sequencing input: PBMCs. The receptor comes from a male donor in good health and CMV-seropositive. The V call is TRBV19, the J call TRBJ1-5; D is undetermined. The CDR3 DNA sequence: TGTGCCAGTAGTCTCGGGCCGTCAGCGGATCAGCCCCAGCATTTT. It specifies CASSLGPSADQPQHF.